This T cell receptor (beta chain) stems from a study of cytomegalovirus exposure and HLA in healthy donors. The table lists this clone with a few counts. Its antigen is not identified. Researchers ran the PCR with 60 Vbeta and 13 Jbeta primers. Method: immunoSEQ multiplex PCR; TCRdb's copy keeps in-frame clones and lacks some. The sample lists roughly 200,000 clones; around 80% were seen once. Study results and caveats: Beyond CMV serostatus, there was no information to go on about immune exposure. Prior analysis indicated that the majority of TCR beta V segments exhibited productivity approximately 87% or approximately 30% of the time. A likely sequencing artifact accounted for one observed cluster of highly shared sequence variants.

The source material was PBMCs. The sequence came from a woman aged 25 to 45 in good health and CMV-seropositive.

The CDR3 sequence: CASSWRTGGYTDTQYF. The CDR3 nucleotides are TGTGCCAGCAGCTGGAGGACAGGGGGATACACAGATACGCAGTATTTT. The rearrangement joins TRBV5-6 to TRBJ2-3; 10 bases agree with TRBD1. The CDR3 runs 16 residues. CDR1 and CDR2 from the germline V gene are SGHDT and YYEEEE. V gave up 3 bases and J gave up 2 bases; unmatched junction bases: 6.